The rows below give T cell receptor beta chains drawn from one sample of a study of CD8 T cells in ankylosing spondylitis. Each CDR3 protein gets one entry after TCRdb re-called the 5' RACE reads with MiXCR. The sample records 310,000 or so distinct CDR3 sequences, 15% to 20% being singletons. The sequenced sample consisted of blood, either unsorted or a sorted T cell fraction (not recorded which). The receptors originated from a male donor with ankylosing spondylitis or in good health (not recorded which). The CDR3 runs from the conserved cysteine through the conserved F or W. D genes are given only for firm matches. Size is omitted from some rows. Given values are once, few, many or a class for expanded clones.

D: .
V: TRBV3-1
length: 14
size: few
J: TRBJ1-2
CDR3: CASSQDWGGYGYTF
DNA: TGTGCCAGCAGCCAAGACTGGGGAGGCTATGGCTACACCTTC

D: TRBD1
V: TRBV28
length: 16
size: few
J: TRBJ2-3
CDR3: CASSWEPGQSTDTQYF
DNA: TGTGCCAGCAGTTGGGAACCGGGACAGAGCACAGATACGCAGTATTTT

D: .
V: TRBV29-1
length: 13
size: few
J: TRBJ2-2
CDR3: CSGRDRSTGELFF
DNA: TGCAGCGGGAGGGACAGAAGCACCGGGGAGCTGTTTTTT

D: TRBD2
V: TRBV27
length: 14
size: .
J: TRBJ2-1
CDR3: CASTLLGAGGSQFF
DNA: TGTGCCAGCACTCTCCTCGGAGCGGGAGGGTCGCAGTTCTTC

D: .
V: TRBV20-1
length: 14
size: .
J: TRBJ2-3
CDR3: CSARGRNRADTQYF
DNA: TGCAGTGCTAGAGGGCGAAACAGGGCAGATACGCAGTATTTT

D: TRBD1
V: TRBV9
length: 16
size: .
J: TRBJ2-3
CDR3: CASSTGARDRANTQYF
DNA: TGTGCCAGCAGCACAGGAGCGAGGGACAGGGCAAATACGCAGTATTTT

D: .
V: TRBV7-9
length: 16
size: .
J: TRBJ1-6
CDR3: CASSPVGRTDNSPLHF
DNA: TGTGCCAGCAGCCCGGTTGGACGGACAGATAATTCACCCCTCCACTTT

D: .
V: TRBV5-1
length: 15
size: few
J: TRBJ2-2
CDR3: CASSSLTGNPGELFF
DNA: TGCGCCAGCAGCTCCTTGACAGGAAACCCCGGGGAGCTGTTTTTT

D: .
V: TRBV5-1
length: 14
size: many
J: TRBJ1-5
CDR3: CASSLGGGNQPQHF
DNA: TGTGCCAGCAGCCTCGGAGGGGGCAATCAGCCCCAGCATTTT

D: .
V: TRBV12-3/TRBV12-4
length: 14
size: .
J: TRBJ1-6
CDR3: CASVVGTTGSPLHF
DNA: TGTGCCAGCGTAGTGGGGACCACGGGTTCACCCCTCCACTTT

D: .
V: TRBV6-5
length: 13
size: .
J: TRBJ2-5
CDR3: CASSYPSRETQYF
DNA: TGTGCCAGCAGTTACCCGAGTCGCGAGACCCAGTACTTC

D: .
V: TRBV6-1
length: 14
size: many
J: TRBJ1-2
CDR3: CASTTNTGSHGYTF
DNA: TGTGCCAGCACCACAAACACAGGGTCCCATGGCTACACCTTC

D: .
V: TRBV7-2
length: 13
size: .
J: TRBJ1-1
CDR3: CASSLGPRGEAFF
DNA: TGTGCCAGCAGCTTAGGGCCTCGCGGGGAAGCTTTCTTT

D: .
V: TRBV11-2
length: 15
size: many
J: TRBJ2-2
CDR3: CASSPDSPYSGELFF
DNA: TGTGCCAGCAGTCCAGATTCCCCCTACTCCGGGGAGCTGTTTTTT

D: .
V: TRBV28
length: 14
size: .
J: TRBJ1-6
CDR3: CASRLGHLNSPLHF
DNA: TGTGCCAGCAGGCTGGGACACTTAAATTCACCCCTCCACTTT

D: TRBD2
V: TRBV7-7
length: 16
size: few
J: TRBJ2-1
CDR3: CASSIGTSGNYNEQFF
DNA: TGTGCCAGCAGCATCGGGACTAGCGGAAACTACAATGAGCAGTTCTTC

D: TRBD2
V: TRBV20-1
length: 16
size: few
J: TRBJ2-1
CDR3: CSARDPGGSSYNEQFF
DNA: TGCAGTGCTAGAGATCCGGGAGGGAGCTCCTACAATGAGCAGTTCTTC

D: .
V: TRBV7-8
length: 14
size: .
J: TRBJ2-5
CDR3: CASSLGRGQETQYF
DNA: TGTGCCAGCAGCTTAGGCAGGGGCCAAGAGACCCAGTACTTC

D: .
V: TRBV9
length: 15
size: few
J: TRBJ1-1
CDR3: CASSVEAGMNTEAFF
DNA: TGTGCCAGCAGCGTAGAAGCGGGGATGAACACTGAAGCTTTCTTT

D: TRBD2
V: TRBV7-7
length: 14
size: few
J: TRBJ2-1
CDR3: CASSLGLDPNEQFF
DNA: TGTGCTAGCAGCTTAGGACTAGACCCGAATGAGCAGTTCTTC

D: TRBD1
V: TRBV7-3
length: 15
size: few
J: TRBJ2-2
CDR3: CASSRDRASTGELFF
DNA: TGTGCCAGCAGCCGGGACAGGGCTAGCACCGGGGAGCTGTTTTTT

D: TRBD1
V: TRBV12-3/TRBV12-4
length: 13
size: few
J: TRBJ1-2
CDR3: CASSPQGRRGYTF
DNA: TGTGCCAGCAGTCCACAGGGGCGGAGAGGCTACACCTTC

D: .
V: TRBV5-4
length: 14
size: .
J: TRBJ1-1
CDR3: CASSRESRNTEAFF
DNA: TGTGCCAGCAGCAGAGAAAGTCGGAACACTGAAGCTTTCTTT

D: TRBD1
V: TRBV20-1
length: 13
size: many
J: TRBJ2-2
CDR3: CSAPGQGTGELFF
DNA: TGCAGTGCTCCGGGACAGGGCACCGGGGAGCTGTTTTTT

D: .
V: TRBV19
length: 16
size: .
J: TRBJ2-2
CDR3: CASSPHYGGNTGELFF
DNA: TGTGCCAGTAGTCCTCATTACGGGGGCAACACCGGGGAGCTGTTTTTT

D: .
V: TRBV5-1
length: 14
size: .
J: TRBJ2-1
CDR3: CASSLAGLNNEQFF
DNA: TGCGCCAGCAGCTTGGCGGGTCTAAACAATGAGCAGTTCTTC

D: TRBD1
V: TRBV5-1
length: 17
size: .
J: TRBJ2-5
CDR3: CASSHKVSGTGNETQYF
DNA: TGCGCCAGCAGCCATAAAGTCTCTGGGACAGGGAACGAGACCCAGTACTTC

D: .
V: TRBV5-1
length: 15
size: .
J: TRBJ1-2
CDR3: CASSLEAGIGYDYTF
DNA: TGCGCCAGCAGCTTGGAAGCGGGGATCGGCTATGACTACACCTTC

D: TRBD1
V: TRBV2
length: 14
size: few
J: TRBJ2-5
CDR3: CASSDDRGQETQYF
DNA: TGTGCCAGCAGTGATGACAGGGGACAAGAGACCCAGTACTTC

D: TRBD1
V: TRBV12-3/TRBV12-4
length: 13
size: .
J: TRBJ1-4
CDR3: CASSSTGGEKLFF
DNA: TGTGCCAGCAGTTCGACAGGGGGGGAAAAACTGTTTTTT

D: .
V: TRBV7-2
length: 13
size: few
J: TRBJ2-1
CDR3: CASSLDWRDEQFF
DNA: TGTGCCAGCAGCTTAGACTGGCGGGATGAGCAGTTCTTC

D: .
V: TRBV11-2
length: 18
size: .
J: TRBJ2-3
CDR3: CASSDRGGSLPSGDTQYF
DNA: TGTGCCAGCAGCGACAGAGGGGGTTCGCTTCCGTCAGGAGATACGCAGTATTTT

D: .
V: TRBV5-1
length: 19
size: .
J: TRBJ2-1
CDR3: CASSSATGLAETRSNEQFF
DNA: TGCGCCAGCAGCTCCGCGACAGGGCTAGCGGAGACTCGGAGCAATGAGCAGTTCTTC

D: .
V: TRBV19
length: 16
size: .
J: TRBJ1-3
CDR3: CASTRDRGGSGNTIYF
DNA: TGTGCCAGTACCAGGGACCGCGGAGGCTCTGGAAACACCATATATTTT

D: TRBD2
V: TRBV20-1
length: 19
size: few
J: TRBJ2-3
CDR3: CSARDGTSGASLSTDTQYF
DNA: TGCAGTGCTAGAGATGGAACTAGCGGGGCGAGCCTTAGCACAGATACGCAGTATTTT

D: .
V: TRBV5-1
length: 13
size: .
J: TRBJ2-3
CDR3: CASSHGGTDTQYF
DNA: TGCGCCAGCAGCCACGGGGGCACAGATACGCAGTATTTT

D: .
V: TRBV7-8
length: 12
size: .
J: TRBJ2-3
CDR3: CASSSIGDTQYF
DNA: TGTGCCAGCAGCTCGATTGGAGATACGCAGTATTTT

D: TRBD2
V: TRBV5-6
length: 16
size: .
J: TRBJ2-1
CDR3: CASSWKTSGAYNEQFF
DNA: TGTGCCAGCAGCTGGAAAACTAGCGGGGCCTACAATGAGCAGTTCTTC

D: TRBD1
V: TRBV20-1
length: 17
size: .
J: TRBJ2-6
CDR3: CCASSPRGGPGANVLTF
DNA: TGCTGTGCTAGCTCGCCCAGAGGGGGCCCTGGGGCCAACGTCCTGACTTTC

D: TRBD2
V: TRBV10-3
length: 15
size: many
J: TRBJ2-1
CDR3: CAISESVTSGNEQFF
DNA: TGTGCCATCAGTGAGTCTGTGACTAGCGGCAATGAGCAGTTCTTC

D: TRBD2
V: TRBV7-3
length: 15
size: .
J: TRBJ2-1
CDR3: CASSRGLATYNEQFF
DNA: TGTGCCAGCAGCCGAGGACTAGCGACATACAATGAGCAGTTCTTC

D: TRBD2
V: TRBV20-1
length: 15
size: few
J: TRBJ2-1
CDR3: CSARDSGSPHNEQFF
DNA: TGCAGTGCTAGAGATAGCGGGAGTCCCCACAATGAGCAGTTCTTC

D: TRBD1
V: TRBV20-1
length: 15
size: many
J: TRBJ2-1
CDR3: CSASHPNRGHNEQFF
DNA: TGCAGTGCTAGTCACCCTAACAGGGGTCACAATGAGCAGTTCTTC

D: TRBD1
V: TRBV6-1
length: 18
size: .
J: TRBJ1-2
CDR3: CASSYHSGTGGANYGYTF
DNA: TGTGCCAGCTCCTACCATTCCGGGACAGGGGGCGCGAACTATGGCTACACCTTC

D: .
V: TRBV27
length: 14
size: many
J: TRBJ1-1
CDR3: CASSILGRSTEAFF
DNA: TGTGCCAGCAGTATCTTGGGGAGGAGCACTGAAGCTTTCTTT

D: .
V: TRBV29-1
length: 11
size: .
J: TRBJ2-3
CDR3: CSVGAGDTQYF
DNA: TGCAGCGTTGGGGCTGGAGATACGCAGTATTTT

D: .
V: TRBV10-3
length: 13
size: .
J: TRBJ1-2
CDR3: CAISERAGYGYTF
DNA: TGTGCCATCAGTGAAAGGGCAGGATATGGCTACACCTTC

D: .
V: TRBV5-1
length: 14
size: .
J: TRBJ2-1
CDR3: CASSLGVGDNEQFF
DNA: TGCGCCAGCAGCTTGGGGGTAGGGGACAATGAGCAGTTCTTC

D: TRBD2
V: TRBV20-1
length: 14
size: few
J: TRBJ2-3
CDR3: CSATSGRGTDTQYF
DNA: TGCAGTGCTACTAGCGGGAGGGGGACAGATACGCAGTATTTT

D: .
V: TRBV7-3
length: 13
size: many
J: TRBJ1-1
CDR3: CASSSTLNTEAFF
DNA: TGTGCCAGCAGCTCTACCCTTAACACTGAAGCTTTCTTT

D: .
V: TRBV12-3/TRBV12-4
length: 14
size: many
J: TRBJ1-1
CDR3: CASSPEQGRTEAFF
DNA: TGTGCCAGCAGTCCCGAGCAGGGACGGACTGAAGCTTTCTTT

D: .
V: TRBV12-3/TRBV12-4
length: 15
size: few
J: TRBJ2-3
CDR3: CASSRREQGGDTQYF
DNA: TGTGCCAGCAGTCGAAGAGAACAGGGGGGGGATACGCAGTATTTT

D: TRBD1
V: TRBV5-1
length: 16
size: few
J: TRBJ1-4
CDR3: CASSMGQGATNEKLFF
DNA: TGCGCCAGCAGCATGGGACAGGGAGCAACTAATGAAAAACTGTTTTTT

D: TRBD1
V: TRBV12-3/TRBV12-4
length: 16
size: .
J: TRBJ1-1
CDR3: CASSLGTGGVNTEAFF
DNA: TGTGCCAGCAGTTTGGGGACAGGGGGCGTGAACACTGAAGCTTTCTTT

D: TRBD1
V: TRBV12-3/TRBV12-4
length: 15
size: few
J: TRBJ2-2
CDR3: CASRKGQVISGELFF
DNA: TGTGCCAGCAGGAAGGGACAGGTGATTTCCGGGGAGCTGTTTTTT

D: .
V: TRBV5-1
length: 13
size: many
J: TRBJ2-1
CDR3: CASNLGILDEQFF
DNA: TGCGCCAGCAATCTGGGAATTCTCGATGAGCAGTTCTTC

D: TRBD2
V: TRBV7-6
length: 16
size: few
J: TRBJ2-1
CDR3: CASSTGTSGTYNEQFF
DNA: TGTGCCAGCAGCACAGGGACTAGCGGGACCTACAATGAGCAGTTCTTC

D: .
V: TRBV5-5
length: 16
size: few
J: TRBJ1-5
CDR3: CASSLFLGERNQPQHF
DNA: TGTGCCAGCAGCTTGTTTTTAGGGGAACGCAATCAGCCCCAGCATTTT